The clone carrying this TCR beta chain was counted ten times or more. Its antigen is not identified. This sample is part of a study of T cells after yellow fever vaccination. About the research overall: Preparation used SMART-Seq v4 Ultra Low Input for the low-cell-number fractions.

Germline V lookup: CDR1 SEHNR, CDR2 FQNEAQ (reference sequence). Trimming pared 1 base from V and 5 bases from J, leaving 9 bases between. The CDR3 contains 14 residues. 5'RACE template switching produced TCR cDNA carrying a universal primer site and UMIs. TCRdb itself ran the 5' RACE reads through MiXCR, one entry per CDR3 protein. The sample lists some 29,000 distinct CDR3 sequences; 5% to 6% were seen once. Study conclusions and caveats: FACS-sorted repertoires could harbor abundant contaminating bulk-population clonotypes. Weaker, the secondary response had a peak occurring faster, on day 5 versus 15.

This specimen was CD8+ T cells sorted from PBMCs, taken 10 days after the yellow fever booster vaccination. The clonotype was recovered from a man aged 25-45 years who received the YFV17D yellow fever vaccine. The V call is TRBV7-9, the J call TRBJ2-1; a possible D gene is TRBD2 (6 bases). The CDR3 nucleotides read TGTGCCAGCAGCTTAGTACTAGCCCACAATGAGCAGTTCTTC. This translates into CASSLVLAHNEQFF. The full variable domain, in which reference TRBV7-9 and TRBJ2-1 provide the parts outside the CDR3, is DTGVSQNPRHKITKRGQNVTFRCDPISEHNRLYWYRQTLGQGPEFLTYFQNEAQLEKSRLLSDRFSAERPKGSFSTLEIQRTEQGDSAMYLCASSLVLAHNEQFFGPGTRLTVL.